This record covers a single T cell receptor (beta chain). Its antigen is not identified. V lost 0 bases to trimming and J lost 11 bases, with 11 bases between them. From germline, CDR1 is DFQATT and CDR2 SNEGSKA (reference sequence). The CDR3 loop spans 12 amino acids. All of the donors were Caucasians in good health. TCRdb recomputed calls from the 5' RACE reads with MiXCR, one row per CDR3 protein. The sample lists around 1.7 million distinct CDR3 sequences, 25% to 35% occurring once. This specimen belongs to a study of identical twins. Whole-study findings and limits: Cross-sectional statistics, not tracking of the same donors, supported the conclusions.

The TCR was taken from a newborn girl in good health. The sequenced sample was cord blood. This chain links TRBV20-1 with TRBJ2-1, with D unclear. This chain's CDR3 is CSARDRQAQQFF. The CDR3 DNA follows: TGCAGTGCTAGAGACCGCCAGGCCCAGCAGTTCTTC.